This entry features one T cell receptor (beta chain) sequence. The data originate from a study of blood T cell repertoires in COVID-19. This CDR3 contains 16 residues. Germline CDR1 is SGHRS and CDR2 is YFSETQ. The V gene lost 0 bases and the J gene lost 7 bases, with 19 bases spanning the gap. Only in-frame clones appear in the TCRdb table, and some are missing; sequencing was by immunoSEQ multiplex PCR. The table has roughly 240,000 clones, around nine tenths seen once; the top ten hold 1.5% to 2%. The sample comprised peripheral blood. The sequence came from a woman aged 55-70 years who had recovered from COVID-19. The V and J genes are TRBV5-1 and TRBJ1-2; D might be TRBD1 (5 bases). The CDR3 coding sequence is TGCGCCAGCAGCTTGGCCTCGGGGGGAGGGTTTCGTGGCTACACCTTC. It codes for CASSLASGGGFRGYTF.